This T cell receptor (beta chain) was recorded in a study of T cell repertoires in cytomegalovirus infection. Turning to the study itself: Researchers turned to recently identified HLA-C-restricted CMV epitopes as well as well-studied HLA-B-restricted ones. A matching HLA type, together with CMV infection, was signaled by public TCR beta signatures. Study-wide findings and caveats: Using cumulative public TCR beta family frequency, the authors identified those who carried CMV together with the relevant HLA.

Concerning this clonotype itself: Its antigen is not known.

TCRdb reprocessed the reads with MiXCR, giving one entry per CDR3 protein. The table lists under 850,000 distinct CDR3 sequences, about 33% of them singletons. The trim removed 5 bases at V and 3 bases at J, leaving 4 bases unmatched. The CDR3 spans 14 residues. Germline V lookup: CDR1 MDHEN, CDR2 SYDVKM. The chain carries TRBV28 and TRBJ1-1; 9 bases are shared with TRBD1. This specimen consisted of cultured PBMCs, obtained from culture after CMV antigen stimulation. The TCR sequence derives from a human donor in good health (CMV status not recorded). Some clones in this sample may be carry-over from other donors' samples. In DNA form, the CDR3 reads TGTGCCAGCAGTCACAGGGGGCGCGACACTGAAGCTTTCTTT. This translates into CASSHRGRDTEAFF.